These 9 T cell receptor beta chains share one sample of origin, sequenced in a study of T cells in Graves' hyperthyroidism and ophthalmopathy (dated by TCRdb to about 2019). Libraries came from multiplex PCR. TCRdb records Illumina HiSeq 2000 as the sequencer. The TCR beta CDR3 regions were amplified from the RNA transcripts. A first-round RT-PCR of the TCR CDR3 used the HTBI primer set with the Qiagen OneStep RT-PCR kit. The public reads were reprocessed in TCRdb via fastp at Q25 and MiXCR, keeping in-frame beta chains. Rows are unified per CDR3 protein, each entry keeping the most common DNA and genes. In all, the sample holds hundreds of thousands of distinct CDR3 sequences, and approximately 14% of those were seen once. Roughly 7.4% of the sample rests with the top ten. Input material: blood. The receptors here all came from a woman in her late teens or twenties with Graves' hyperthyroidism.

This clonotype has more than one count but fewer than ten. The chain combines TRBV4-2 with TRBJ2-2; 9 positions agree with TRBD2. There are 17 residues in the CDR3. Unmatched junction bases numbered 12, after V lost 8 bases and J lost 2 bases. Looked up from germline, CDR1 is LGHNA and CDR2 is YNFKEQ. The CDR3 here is CASEGIGGRANTGELFF. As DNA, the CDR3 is TGTGCCAGCGAGGGGATCGGCGGGAGGGCCAACACCGGGGAGCTGTTTTTT.

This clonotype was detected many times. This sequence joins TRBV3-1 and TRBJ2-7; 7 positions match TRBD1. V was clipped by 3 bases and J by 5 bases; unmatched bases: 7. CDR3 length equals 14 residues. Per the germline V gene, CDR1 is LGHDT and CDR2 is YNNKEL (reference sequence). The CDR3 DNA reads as TGTGCCAGCAGCCAGACAGGGTCAATAGACGAGCAGTACTTC. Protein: CASSQTGSIDEQYF.

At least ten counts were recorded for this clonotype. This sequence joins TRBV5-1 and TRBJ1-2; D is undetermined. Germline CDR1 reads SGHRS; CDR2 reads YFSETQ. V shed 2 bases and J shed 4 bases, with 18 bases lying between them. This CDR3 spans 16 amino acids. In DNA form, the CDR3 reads TGCGCCAGCAGCTTCGAGACCGATGAGCGATTCTATGGCTACACCTTC. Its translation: CASSFETDERFYGYTF.

The CDR3 DNA sequence: TGTGCCAGCAGTTTAGTTAGGGGAAACACCGGGGAGCTGTTTTTT. Amino acid sequence: CASSLVRGNTGELFF. The chain links TRBV27 to TRBJ2-2; maybe TRBD1 (5 bases). CDR1 is MNHEY and CDR2 is SMNVEV in the germline V gene (reference sequence). The V end lost 2 bases, the J end lost 2 bases, and 9 bases lay between the germline ends. The length of the CDR3 is 15 residues.

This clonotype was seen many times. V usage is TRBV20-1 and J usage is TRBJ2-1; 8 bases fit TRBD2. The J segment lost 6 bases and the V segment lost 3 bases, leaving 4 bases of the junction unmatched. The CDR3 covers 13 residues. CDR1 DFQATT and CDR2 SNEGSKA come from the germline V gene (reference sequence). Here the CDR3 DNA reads TGCAGTGCTAGCGGGGGGGCGGGCAATGAGCAGTTCTTC. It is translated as CSASGGAGNEQFF.

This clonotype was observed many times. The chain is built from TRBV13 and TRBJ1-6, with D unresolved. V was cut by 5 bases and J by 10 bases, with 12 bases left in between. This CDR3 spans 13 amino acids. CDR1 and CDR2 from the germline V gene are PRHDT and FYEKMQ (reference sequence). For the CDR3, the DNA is TGTGCCAGCAGCGCCCTCTCCAGCTCACCCCTCCACTTT. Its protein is CASSALSSSPLHF.

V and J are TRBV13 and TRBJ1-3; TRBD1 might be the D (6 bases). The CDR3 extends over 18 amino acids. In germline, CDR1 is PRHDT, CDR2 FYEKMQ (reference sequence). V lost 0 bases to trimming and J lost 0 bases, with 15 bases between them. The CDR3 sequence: CASSLGKTGTISGNTIYF. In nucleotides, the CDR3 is TGTGCCAGCAGCTTAGGGAAGACAGGAACCATCTCTGGAAACACCATATATTTT.

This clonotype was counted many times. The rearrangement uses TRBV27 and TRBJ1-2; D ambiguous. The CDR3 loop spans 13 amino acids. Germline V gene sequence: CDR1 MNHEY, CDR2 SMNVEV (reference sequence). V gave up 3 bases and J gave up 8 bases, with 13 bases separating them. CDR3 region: CASSFGGPGGYTF. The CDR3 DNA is TGTGCCAGCAGTTTTGGAGGCCCCGGGGGCTACACCTTC.

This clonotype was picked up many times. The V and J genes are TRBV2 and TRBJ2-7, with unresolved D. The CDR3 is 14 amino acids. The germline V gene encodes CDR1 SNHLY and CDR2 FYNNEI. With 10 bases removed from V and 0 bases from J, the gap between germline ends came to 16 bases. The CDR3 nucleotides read TGTGCCACCCGGCGATCGGAGAGCTCCTACGAGCAGTACTTC. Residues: CATRRSESSYEQYF.